Each of the 13 T cell receptor beta chains below was sequenced from the same sample in a study of Graves' ophthalmopathy and Graves' hyperthyroidism. TCR beta CDR3 regions were amplified from RNA transcripts. An initial RT-PCR round employing HTBI primers preceded a second-round multiplex PCR. Each CDR3 protein is one row after TCRdb ran MiXCR on the multiplex PCR reads. The sample lists over 500,000 distinct CDR3 sequences; 20% to 25% were seen once. The sequenced sample was peripheral blood. Receptor source: a woman between 18 and 30 years old with stable Graves' hyperthyroidism. Some clones in this sample may be carry-over from other donors' samples.

The J gene is TRBJ1-1, the V gene TRBV6-1, with 11 bases that match TRBD1. J lost 6 bases, V lost 0 bases, and 3 bases had no gene match. The germline V gene encodes CDR1 MNHNS and CDR2 SASEGT. The CDR3 has 15 residues. CDR3 in amino acids: CASSEALGQGAEAFF. In nucleotides, the CDR3 is TGTGCCAGCAGTGAAGCGCTGGGACAGGGGGCTGAAGCTTTCTTT.

V and J are TRBV6-1 and TRBJ2-5; unclear D gene. The CDR3 runs 12 residues. Trimming shortened V by 7 bases and J by 6 bases, and 12 bases separated the two germline ends. CDR1 and CDR2 (germline): MNHNS, SASEGT. CDR3 DNA sequence: TGTGCCAGCACGCACCCCGCGAAGACCCAGTACTTC. This codes for CASTHPAKTQYF.

A note on this clonotype: The junction departs from germline at one end; a sequencing error may be responsible. The chain couples TRBV4-1 to TRBJ2-2, with TRBD2 matching over 10 bases. Germline CDR1 MGHRA, CDR2 YSYEKL. This CDR3 is built from 19 residues. DNA of the CDR3: TGCGCCAGCAGCCAAGATTTGTTGAGGACTAGCGGTGTTCTTGGGGAGCTGTGTTTT. It yields the protein CASSQDLLRTSGVLGELCF.

This chain uses TRBV11-1 with TRBJ2-7, with no clear D. In germline, CDR1 is SGHAT, CDR2 FQDESV (reference sequence). This CDR3 comprises 19 residues. V was trimmed by 5 bases and J by 3 bases, leaving 29 bases between them. The DNA for the CDR3 is TGTGCCAGCAGCCCCCGTCGTCATCATTCTAGGGCCAGTTTCTACGAGCAGTACTTC. This encodes CASSPRRHHSRASFYEQYF.

This clonotype was seen repeatedly, ten times or more. This chain connects TRBV6-2 or TRBV6-3 to TRBJ2-2, with D hard to call. The CDR3 length is 15 residues. V shed 0 bases and J shed 5 bases, with 10 bases lying between them. Germline V gives CDR1 MNHEY, CDR2 SVGEGT. The CDR3 bases are TGTGCCAGCAGTTACTCCGGCTTCCTTACCGGGGAGCTGTTTTTT. This translates into CASSYSGFLTGELFF.

V usage is TRBV5-1 and J usage is TRBJ2-4; 9 positions agree with TRBD1. Trimming at V came to 3 bases and at J to 4 bases, leaving 2 bases not matched to a gene. CDR3 size: 14 residues. Germline CDR1 and CDR2: SGHRS and YFSETQ. CDR3 bases: TGCGCCAGCAGCTGGGGACAGGGAAAAAACATTCAGTACTTC. Its protein product is CASSWGQGKNIQYF.

Comment on this clonotype: This may be a read error, as it is one base from a much larger clone. The chain employs TRBV4-1 and TRBJ1-5; D is undetermined. The CDR3 length is 14 residues. CDR1 is MGHRA and CDR2 is YSYEKL in the germline V gene. CDR3 sequence reads: CTSSLERSGQPQHF. CDR3 in DNA: TGCACCAGCAGCCTAGAGAGGAGCGGCCAGCCCCAGCATTTT.

This clonotype was seen once. A much larger clone lies one base from this, so it may be a read error. The V and J genes are TRBV2 and TRBJ1-1; no definite D call. V lost 8 bases to trimming and J lost 8 bases, with 12 bases between them. Germline CDR1 is SNHLY and CDR2 is FYNNEI. The CDR3 loop spans 11 amino acids. The CDR3 is CASGGPVEAFF. The CDR3 nucleotides read TGTGCCAGCGGCGGACCAGTCGAAGCTTTCTTT. The whole variable domain, filled in from reference TRBV2 and TRBJ1-1, reads EPEVTQTPSHQVTQMGQEVILRCVPISNHLYFYWYRQILGQKVEFLVSFYNNEISEKSEIFDDQFSVERPDGSNFTLKIRSTKLEDSAMYFCASGGPVEAFFGQGTRLTVV.

The genes are TRBV15 and TRBJ1-1; D perhaps matches TRBD1 (6 bases). This CDR3 has 16 residues. V was trimmed by 0 bases and J by 7 bases, leaving 18 bases between them. The germline gives CDR1 LNHNV, CDR2 YYDKDF (reference sequence). The CDR3 here is CATSRDGGRGISEAFF. The DNA of the CDR3 is TGTGCCACCAGCAGAGACGGGGGGCGCGGGATTAGTGAAGCTTTCTTT.

The rearrangement uses TRBV20-1 and TRBJ1-1, with a weak D call TRBD1 (5 bases). Germline values: CDR1 DFQATT, CDR2 SNEGSKA (reference sequence). The CDR3 is made up of 11 amino acids. V lost 4 bases, J lost 9 bases, and 12 bases lay in between. CDR3 in amino acids: CSAIYRGKAFF. In DNA form, the CDR3 reads TGCAGTGCTATCTATAGGGGCAAAGCTTTCTTT.

This clonotype was seen repeatedly, ten times or more. CDR3 sequence reads: CASRGGARNQPQHF. The CDR3 nucleotides read TGTGCCAGCAGGGGGGGGGCACGTAATCAGCCCCAGCATTTT. The chain couples TRBV9 to TRBJ1-5, with TRBD1 as a possible D gene (6 bases). This CDR3 spans 14 amino acids. The V end was cut by 5 bases, the J end by 4 bases, with 13 bases between. Germline V gene data show CDR1 as SGDLS and CDR2 as YYNGEE.

The sample holds many counts of this clonotype. The V and J genes are TRBV2 and TRBJ2-7; 7 bases line up with TRBD2. This CDR3 spans 13 amino acids. From germline, CDR1 is SNHLY and CDR2 FYNNEI. Unmatched junction bases numbered 7, after V lost 8 bases and J lost 3 bases. The CDR3 bases are TGTGCCAGCCGGAGGGAGGGCGACTACGAGCAGTACTTC. The encoded protein is CASRREGDYEQYF. Variable domain in full (rest from reference TRBV2 and TRBJ2-7): EPEVTQTPSHQVTQMGQEVILRCVPISNHLYFYWYRQILGQKVEFLVSFYNNEISEKSEIFDDQFSVERPDGSNFTLKIRSTKLEDSAMYFCASRREGDYEQYFGPGTRLTVT.

This clonotype appeared many times. V is TRBV27 and J is TRBJ2-5; D remains unclear. V dropped 6 bases and J dropped 2 bases, with 4 bases sitting between them. This CDR3 contains 11 residues. Germline V lookup: CDR1 MNHEY, CDR2 SMNVEV (reference sequence). CDR3: CASRSQETQYF. DNA for the CDR3: TGTGCCAGCAGATCTCAAGAGACCCAGTACTTC.